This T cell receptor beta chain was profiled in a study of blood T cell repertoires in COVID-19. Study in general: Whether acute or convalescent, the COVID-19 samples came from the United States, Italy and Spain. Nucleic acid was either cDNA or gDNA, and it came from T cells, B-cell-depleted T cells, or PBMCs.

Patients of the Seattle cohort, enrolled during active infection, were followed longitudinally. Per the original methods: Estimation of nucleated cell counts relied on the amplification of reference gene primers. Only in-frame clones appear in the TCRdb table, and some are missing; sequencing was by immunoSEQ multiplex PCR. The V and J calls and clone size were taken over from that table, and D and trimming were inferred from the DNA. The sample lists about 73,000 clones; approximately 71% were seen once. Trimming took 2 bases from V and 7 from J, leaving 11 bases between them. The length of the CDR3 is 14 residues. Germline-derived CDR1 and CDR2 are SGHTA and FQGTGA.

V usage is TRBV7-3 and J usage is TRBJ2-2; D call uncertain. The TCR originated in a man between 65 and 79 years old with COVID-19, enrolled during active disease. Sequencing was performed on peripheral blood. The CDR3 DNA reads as TGTGCCAGCAGCTTAGCAAGAAACTTCGGGGAGCTGTTTTTT. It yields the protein CASSLARNFGELFF.